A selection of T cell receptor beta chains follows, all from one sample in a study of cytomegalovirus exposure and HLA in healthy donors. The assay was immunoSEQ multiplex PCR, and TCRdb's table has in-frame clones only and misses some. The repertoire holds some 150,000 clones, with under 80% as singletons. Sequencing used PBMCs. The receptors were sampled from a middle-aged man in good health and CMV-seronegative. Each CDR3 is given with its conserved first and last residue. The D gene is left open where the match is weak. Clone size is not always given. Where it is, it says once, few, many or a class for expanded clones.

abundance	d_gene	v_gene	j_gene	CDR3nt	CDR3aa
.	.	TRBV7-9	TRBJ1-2	TGTGCCAGCAGCCTACAGTCCGACTATGGCTACACCTTC	CASSLQSDYGYTF
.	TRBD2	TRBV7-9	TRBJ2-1	TGTGCCAGCAGCTTCGGCCTAGCGGGTTTCAGGGATGAGCAGTTCTTC	CASSFGLAGFRDEQFF
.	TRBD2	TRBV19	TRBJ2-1	TGTGCCAGTAGTACTCGAGGGGGTAGCGGGATGGTGCAAGTCAATGAGCAGTTCTTC	CASSTRGGSGMVQVNEQFF
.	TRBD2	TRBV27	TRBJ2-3	TGTGCCAGCAGACGGGGGGGCCCGACAGATACGCAGTATTTT	CASRRGGPTDTQYF
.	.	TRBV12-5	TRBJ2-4	TGTGCTAGTGGTTTGGTATATCTACAGGTACATGCCAAAAACATTCAGTACTTC	CASGLVYLQVHAKNIQYF
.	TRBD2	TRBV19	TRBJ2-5	TGTGCCAGTAGCCCCGATAGCGGGGGAGGAGTTGGGACCCAGTACTTC	CASSPDSGGGVGTQYF
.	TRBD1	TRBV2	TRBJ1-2	TGTGCCAGCAGTGAGGCTCAGGGGGCCAGGGGCTACACCTTC	CASSEAQGARGYTF
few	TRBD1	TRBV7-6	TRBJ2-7	TGTGCCAGCAGCCTCGGGACAGCCTACGAGCAGTACTTC	CASSLGTAYEQYF
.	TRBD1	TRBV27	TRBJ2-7	TGTGCCAGCAGTCCCGTAGCCACCGGGACAGCAAACTACGAGCAGTACTTC	CASSPVATGTANYEQYF
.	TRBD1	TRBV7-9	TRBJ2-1	TGTGCCAGCAGCTTAGGCGACGGGACAGGGATCGGCAATGAGCAGTTCTTC	CASSLGDGTGIGNEQFF
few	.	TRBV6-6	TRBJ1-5	TGTGCCAGCAGATTTACGGAGGAGGCGCCCCAGCATTTT	CASRFTEEAPQHF
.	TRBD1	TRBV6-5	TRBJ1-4	TGTGCCAGTAGGGGGCTGGATGAAAAACTGTTTTTT	CASRGLDEKLFF
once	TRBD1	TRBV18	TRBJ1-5	TGTGCCAGCTCAAAGGGACAGGTAGGCAATCAGCCCCAGCATTTT	CASSKGQVGNQPQHF
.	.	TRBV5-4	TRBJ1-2	TGTGCCAGCAGCGAATCAGGGAACTATGGCTACACCTTC	CASSESGNYGYTF
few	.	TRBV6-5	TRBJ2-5	TGTGCCACCAGCGCTCAGGGATTCCAAGAGACCCAGTACTTC	CATSAQGFQETQYF
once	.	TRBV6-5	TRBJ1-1	TGTGCCAGCAGTTATAGACAGCACACTGAAGCTTTCTTT	CASSYRQHTEAFF
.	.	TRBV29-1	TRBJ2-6	TGCAGCGTTGAAAAGAGCTCTGGGGCCAACGTCCTGACTTTC	CSVEKSSGANVLTF
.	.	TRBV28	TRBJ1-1	TGTGCCAGCAGCCCGCGTGGGGGGAGCACTGAAGCTTTCTTT	CASSPRGGSTEAFF
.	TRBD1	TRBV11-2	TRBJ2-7	TGTGCCAGCAGCTTGGGACAGAGCTCCTACGAGCAGTACTTC	CASSLGQSSYEQYF
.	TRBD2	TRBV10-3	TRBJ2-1	TGTGCCATCAGTGAGGGGACTAGCGGGAGGGGGAACTCCTACAATGAGCAGTTCTTC	CAISEGTSGRGNSYNEQFF
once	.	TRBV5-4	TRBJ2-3	TGTGCCAGCAGCTCACGGGGGACAGATACGCAGTATTTT	CASSSRGTDTQYF
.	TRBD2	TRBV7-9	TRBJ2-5	TGTGCCAGCAGCTTAAAGCTAGCGGGGGGGATCATTGAGACCCAGTACTTC	CASSLKLAGGIIETQYF
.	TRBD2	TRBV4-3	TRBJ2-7	TGCGCCAGCAGCCTTAGCGGGAGCTCCTACGAGCAGTACTTC	CASSLSGSSYEQYF
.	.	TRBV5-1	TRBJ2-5	TGCGCCAGCAGGGGGGGTGGTGAGACCCAGTACTTC	CASRGGGETQYF
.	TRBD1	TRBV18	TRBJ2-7	TGTGCCAGCTCACCTACCGGGACAGGGGGAGCCTACGAGCAGTACTTC	CASSPTGTGGAYEQYF
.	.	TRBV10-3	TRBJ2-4	TGTGCCATCAGTGAGTTGAATGCGGGCAAAAACATTCAGTACTTC	CAISELNAGKNIQYF
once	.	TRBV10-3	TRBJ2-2	TGTGCCATCAGTGAGTCCAGGGGACGGACCGGGGAGCTGTTTTTT	CAISESRGRTGELFF
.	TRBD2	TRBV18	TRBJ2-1	TGTGCCAGCTCACCAGGCGGGGGGTCTTACAATGAGCAGTTCTTC	CASSPGGGSYNEQFF
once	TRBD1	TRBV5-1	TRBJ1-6	TGCGCCAGCAGATGGGACAGGGATTCACCCCTCCACTTT	CASRWDRDSPLHF
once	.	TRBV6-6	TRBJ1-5	TGTGCCAGCAGTGCAGGGCAAGCCAATCAGCCCCAGCATTTT	CASSAGQANQPQHF
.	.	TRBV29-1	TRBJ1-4	TGCAGCGTTGAAGACAGGGTGGGTGAAAAACTGTTTTTT	CSVEDRVGEKLFF
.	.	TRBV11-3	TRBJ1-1	TGTGCCAGCAGCCCCTCCAGTGGGAGTGAAGCTTTCTTT	CASSPSSGSEAFF
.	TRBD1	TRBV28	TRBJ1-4	TGTGCCAGCAGTTTACGAGGGACAGGAAATGAAAAACTGTTTTTT	CASSLRGTGNEKLFF
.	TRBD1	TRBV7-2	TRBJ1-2	TGTGCCAGCAGCATGGGACAGGTTGTTGGCTACACCTTC	CASSMGQVVGYTF
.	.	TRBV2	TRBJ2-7	TGTGCCAGCAAGAGGGTCAACTACGAGCAGTACTTC	CASKRVNYEQYF
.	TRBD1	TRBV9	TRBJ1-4	TGTGCCAGCAGCGCGACAGGGGGTAATGAAAAACTGTTTTTT	CASSATGGNEKLFF
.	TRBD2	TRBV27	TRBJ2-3	TGTGCCAGCAGGATGGGACTAGCGGGGCCAGATACGCAGTATTTT	CASRMGLAGPDTQYF
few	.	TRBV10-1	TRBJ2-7	TGCGCCAGCAATAGGAGCATCAGGGATTACGAGCAGTACTTC	CASNRSIRDYEQYF
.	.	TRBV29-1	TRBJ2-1	TGCAGCGTTGAAGCTCGTGGGAGTCCCACTTACAATGAGCAGTTCTTC	CSVEARGSPTYNEQFF
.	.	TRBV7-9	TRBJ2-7	TGTGCCAGCAGGGAGGGGCGTACCTACGAGCAGTACTTC	CASREGRTYEQYF
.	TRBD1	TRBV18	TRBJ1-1	TGTGCCAGCTCACCTGGACAGGGAGTCGTCCGCACTGAAGCTTTCTTT	CASSPGQGVVRTEAFF
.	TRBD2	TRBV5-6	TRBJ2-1	TGTGCCAGCAGCCTAGGACTAGCTTACAATGAGCAGTTCTTC	CASSLGLAYNEQFF
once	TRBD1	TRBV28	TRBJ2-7	TGTGCCAGCAGCCCTTGGACAGGCACCTACGAGCAGTACTTC	CASSPWTGTYEQYF
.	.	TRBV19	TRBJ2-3	TGTGCCAGTAGAATCGGGGAAGAGACGCAGTATTTT	CASRIGEETQYF
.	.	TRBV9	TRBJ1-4	TGTGCCAGCAGCGTAAGCCTCTCTAATGAAAAACTGTTTTTT	CASSVSLSNEKLFF
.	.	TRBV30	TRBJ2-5	TGTGCCGCCACTTGGTCGGGGGAGACCCAGTACTTC	CAATWSGETQYF
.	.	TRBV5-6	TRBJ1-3	TGTGCCAGCAGCCCTCATACAGGGCGATACTCTGGAAACACCATATATTTT	CASSPHTGRYSGNTIYF
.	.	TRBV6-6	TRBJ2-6	TGTGCCAGCTTCAGAAGCTCTGGGGCCAACGTCCTGACTTTC	CASFRSSGANVLTF
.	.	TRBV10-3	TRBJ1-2	TGTGCCATCTCCCTAGATAACTATGGCTACACCTTC	CAISLDNYGYTF
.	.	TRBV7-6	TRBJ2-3	TGTGCCAGCAGCGCCTACGTCCCCTCCGAGGAAGATACGCAGTATTTT	CASSAYVPSEEDTQYF
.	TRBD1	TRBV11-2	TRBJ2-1	TGTGCCAGCAGCCCCGGGACAGGGGGCCGCAATGAGCAGTTCTTC	CASSPGTGGRNEQFF
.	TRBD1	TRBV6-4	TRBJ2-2	TGTGCCAGCAGTGCGGGGACAGGGGCGAACACCGGGGAGCTGTTTTTT	CASSAGTGANTGELFF